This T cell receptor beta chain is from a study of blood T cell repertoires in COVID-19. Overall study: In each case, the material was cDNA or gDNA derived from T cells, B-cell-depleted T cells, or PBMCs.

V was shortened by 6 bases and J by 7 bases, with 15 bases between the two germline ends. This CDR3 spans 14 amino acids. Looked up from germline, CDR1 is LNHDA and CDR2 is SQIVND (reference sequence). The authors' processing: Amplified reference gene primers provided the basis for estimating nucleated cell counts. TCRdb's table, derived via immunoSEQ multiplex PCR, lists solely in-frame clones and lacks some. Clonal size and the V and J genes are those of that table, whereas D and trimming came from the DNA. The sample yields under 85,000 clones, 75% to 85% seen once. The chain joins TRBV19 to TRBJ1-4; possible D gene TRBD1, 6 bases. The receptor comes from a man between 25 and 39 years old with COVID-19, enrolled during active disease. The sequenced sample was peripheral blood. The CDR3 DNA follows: TGTGCCAGTAGCCAAACAGGGAGAGGTGAAAAACTGTTTTTT. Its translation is CASSQTGRGEKLFF.